These 13 T cell receptor beta chains were sequenced from one sample in a study of regulatory T cells in long-lasting Graves disease. Time point: persistent/refractory GD, antithyroid drugs over 5 years with positive TRAb. Following extraction of RNA from PBMCs, that RNA was used to make the TCR library. The TCR beta library used iRepertoire HTBI primers with Arm-PCR amplification of CDR3. TCRdb re-called the multiplex PCR reads with MiXCR, one entry per CDR3 protein. The data show around 500,000 distinct CDR3 sequences, about 20% seen once. The material sequenced was peripheral blood mononuclear cells (PBMCs), taken when the disease was refractory, from a patient treated with antithyroid drugs. The receptors were sampled from a female donor with Graves disease.

This rearrangement joins TRBV15 to TRBJ2-3, with D maybe TRBD2 (5 bases). Germline V gives CDR1 LNHNV, CDR2 YYDKDF (reference sequence). This CDR3 spans 14 amino acids. V lost 4 bases and J lost 4, with 12 bases in between. CDR3 in amino acids: CATSTEGAADTQYF. DNA of the CDR3: TGTGCCACCAGCACCGAGGGAGCAGCAGATACGCAGTATTTT.

This clonotype has only a few counts. V and J are TRBV10-3 and TRBJ2-2; 10 nucleotides agree with TRBD2. This CDR3 has 16 residues. Germline lookup yields CDR1 ENHRY and CDR2 SYGVKD. Germline trimming cut 7 bases from V and 4 bases from J; bases unmatched to any gene: 9. Here the CDR3 reads CAIKREREGSTGELFF. CDR3 nucleotides: TGTGCCATCAAGCGGGAGCGGGAGGGTTCCACCGGGGAGCTGTTTTTT.

The table lists this clonotype with many counts. The chain carries TRBV6-1 and TRBJ2-5; 9 nucleotides agree with TRBD2. CDR1 and CDR2 (germline): MNHNS, SASEGT. The CDR3 runs 15 residues. The J segment lost 2 bases and the V segment lost 7 bases, leaving 8 bases of the junction unmatched. The CDR3 nucleotides read TGTGCCAGCAAGATCCTAGCGGGGACTCAAGAGACCCAGTACTTC. Translation: CASKILAGTQETQYF.

This sequence joins TRBV19 and TRBJ2-5; no definite D call. The germline V and J ends were trimmed by 6 bases and 5 bases, with 16 bases remaining between them. Germline loops: CDR1 LNHDA, CDR2 SQIVND (reference sequence). The CDR3 extends over 14 amino acids. CDR3 coding DNA: TGTGCCAGTAGCCGGTCACTGATGTCGGAGACCCAGTACTTC. Its protein product is CASSRSLMSETQYF.

About this clonotype itself: Given a much more abundant clone one base away, this may be a read error. V usage is TRBV18 and J usage is TRBJ2-2; D is undetermined. Germline V gene sequence: CDR1 KGHSH, CDR2 LQKENI. The CDR3 length is 15 residues. The CDR3 sequence: CTSSPRAKGTGELFF. CDR3 nucleotide sequence: TGTACCAGCTCACCACGGGCCAAGGGCACCGGGGAGCTGTTTTTT.

This clonotype was observed a handful of times. The chain couples TRBV6-1 to TRBJ1-5; D is ambiguous. The CDR3 has 13 amino acids. The V and J ends lost 6 bases and 2 bases respectively, with 8 bases between them. Germline CDR1 reads MNHNS; CDR2 reads SASEGT. The CDR3 reads CASRDEGNQPQHF. Here the CDR3 DNA reads TGTGCCAGCAGGGATGAGGGCAATCAGCCCCAGCATTTT.

This clonotype has just a few counts. The chain links TRBV27 to TRBJ1-5, with D unclear. V was cut by 2 bases and J by 9 bases, with 11 bases left in between. CDR3 length equals 13 residues. Germline V gene data show CDR1 as MNHEY and CDR2 as SMNVEV (reference sequence). CDR3 in amino acids: CASSLMALGPQHF. The CDR3 DNA follows: TGTGCCAGCAGTTTAATGGCATTGGGGCCCCAGCATTTT.

This clonotype has ten or more counts. This chain joins TRBV29-1 and TRBJ2-5, with TRBD2 as a possible D gene (6 bases). The CDR3 is made up of 17 amino acids. The germline gives CDR1 SQVTM, CDR2 ANQGSEA. V was cut by 2 bases and J by 5 bases, with 24 bases left in between. The DNA of the CDR3 is TGCAGCGTTGAACTCTCCGAGCCGGGACTGCCGCGGGAGACCCAGTACTTC. Translated: CSVELSEPGLPRETQYF.

This clonotype was counted a few times. The chain is built from TRBV19 and TRBJ2-7; 7 bases are shared with TRBD1. CDR1 and CDR2 (germline): LNHDA, SQIVND (reference sequence). The CDR3 consists of 14 residues. The V segment lost 5 bases and the J segment 2 bases; nucleotides outside the gene matches: 6. CDR3 loop: CASSARDSPYEQYF. CDR3 coding DNA: TGTGCCAGTAGTGCCCGGGACAGCCCCTACGAGCAGTACTTC.

The chain uses TRBV12-3 or TRBV12-4 and TRBJ2-1; 8 positions agree with TRBD2. Trimming cost V 10 bases and J 9 bases; bases outside gene matches: 17. The CDR3 consists of 15 residues. The CDR3 loop is CATATSATPSSEQFF. The CDR3 DNA follows: TGTGCCACCGCGACTAGCGCCACCCCTAGCAGTGAGCAGTTCTTC.

This clonotype was seen more than once but under ten times. The chain carries TRBV5-4 and TRBJ2-2; TRBD1 matches 7 bases. The length of the CDR3 is 16 residues. Per the germline V gene, CDR1 is SGHNT and CDR2 is YYREEE (reference sequence). V shed 0 bases and J 4 bases; nucleotides not matched to a gene: 6. The CDR3 spells CASSLGPAGGTGELFF. CDR3 DNA sequence: TGTGCCAGCAGCTTGGGGCCGGCAGGGGGCACCGGGGAGCTGTTTTTT.

The sample holds a few counts of this clonotype. The V and J genes are TRBV6-2 or TRBV6-3 and TRBJ2-5, with 9 positions matching TRBD2. Germline V gene lookup returns CDR1 MNHEY and CDR2 SVGEGT. CDR3 size: 15 residues. Trimming at V came to 2 bases and at J to 4 bases, leaving 5 bases not matched to a gene. CDR3 DNA: TGTGCCAGCAGTTACAGTGCGGGAGGGGTAGAGACCCAGTACTTC. It translates to CASSYSAGGVETQYF.

The rearrangement joins TRBV7-9 to TRBJ2-7; possible D gene TRBD2, 5 bases. The CDR3 has 13 amino acids. V lost 5 bases and J 0 bases, leaving 8 bases between the germline ends. CDR1 is SEHNR and CDR2 is FQNEAQ in the germline V gene (reference sequence). CDR3: CASSQRDSYEQYF. The DNA for the CDR3 is TGTGCCAGCAGCCAACGGGACTCCTACGAGCAGTACTTC.